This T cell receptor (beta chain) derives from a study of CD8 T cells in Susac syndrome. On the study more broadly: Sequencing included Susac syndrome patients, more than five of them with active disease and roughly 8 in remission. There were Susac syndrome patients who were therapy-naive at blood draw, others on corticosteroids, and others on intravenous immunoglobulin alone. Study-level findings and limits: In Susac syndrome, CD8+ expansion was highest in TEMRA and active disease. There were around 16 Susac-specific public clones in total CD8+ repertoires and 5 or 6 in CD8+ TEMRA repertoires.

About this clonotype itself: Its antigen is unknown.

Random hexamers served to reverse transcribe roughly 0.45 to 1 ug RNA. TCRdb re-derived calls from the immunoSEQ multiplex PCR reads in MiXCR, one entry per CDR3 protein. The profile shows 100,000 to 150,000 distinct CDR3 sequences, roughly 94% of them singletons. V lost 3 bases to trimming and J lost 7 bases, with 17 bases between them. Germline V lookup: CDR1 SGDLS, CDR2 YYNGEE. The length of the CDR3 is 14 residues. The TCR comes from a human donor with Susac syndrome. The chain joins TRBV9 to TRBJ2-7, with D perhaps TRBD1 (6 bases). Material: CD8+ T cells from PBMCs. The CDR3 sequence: CASSGPGTSWEQYF. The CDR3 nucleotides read TGTGCCAGCAGCGGACCCGGGACATCCTGGGAGCAGTACTTC.